This T cell receptor beta chain was captured by sequencing in a study of T cells after yellow fever vaccination. About this clonotype: Antigen unknown. This CDR3 fails to terminate in the conserved phenylalanine or tryptophan, so it likely reflects a read error.

General study findings and limits: Clones that expanded after primary vaccination mostly reappeared after the booster (just under 98% CD4, 70% to 90% CD8).

The CDR3 consists of 15 residues. With 3 bases clipped from V and 5 bases from J, the junction kept 11 bases outside the gene matches. Germline lookup yields CDR1 DFQATT and CDR2 SNEGSKA (reference sequence). They built TCR cDNA with 5'RACE template switching, a step that put in a universal primer site and UMIs. TCRdb used MiXCR to reprocess the 5' RACE reads, holding one entry per CDR3 protein. The sample holds hundreds of thousands of distinct CDR3 sequences, roughly 8% seen once. The source material was PBMCs, sampled about 41 days after the first yellow fever vaccination. The clonotype comes from a man aged 18 to 30 who received the YFV17D yellow fever vaccine. This chain links TRBV20-1 with TRBJ2-5, with 8 nucleotides matching TRBD1. This chain's CDR3 is CSARPGRGQQETQYS. CDR3 DNA: TGCAGTGCTAGGCCTGGCAGGGGGCAGCAGGAGACCCAGTACTCC.